One and the same sample provided the 28 T cell receptor beta chains below, sequenced in a study of T cell changes during pregnancy in multiple sclerosis. The table came from immunoSEQ multiplex PCR; TCRdb's copy has only in-frame clones and leaves some out. The table lists over 65,000 clones, roughly 89% of them singletons. The material was peripheral blood, obtained in the second trimester of pregnancy. The receptors were sampled from a female donor with multiple sclerosis, enrolled in a pregnancy study.

This clone was recorded only once. The rearrangement links TRBV2 to TRBJ2-2; D is uncertain. CDR3 length equals 13 residues. The germline V and J ends were trimmed by 6 bases and 7 bases, with 12 bases remaining between them. Germline CDR1 is SNHLY and CDR2 is FYNNEI. CDR3 residues: CASRTIPGGELFF. The CDR3 DNA reads TGTGCCAGCAGAACCATACCGGGCGGGGAGCTGTTTTTT. The full variable domain, completed using reference TRBV2 and TRBJ2-2, is EPEVTQTPSHQVTQMGQEVILRCVPISNHLYFYWYRQILGQKVEFLVSFYNNEISEKSEIFDDQFSVERPDGSNFTLKIRSTKLEDSAMYFCASRTIPGGELFFGEGSRLTVL.

This chain uses TRBV28 with TRBJ1-2, with D possibly being TRBD1 (6 bases). In germline, CDR1 is MDHEN, CDR2 SYDVKM. The V gene lost 6 bases and the J gene lost 4 bases, with 15 bases spanning the gap. CDR3 size: 14 residues. Here the CDR3 reads CASSPDRSFYGYTF. Written as DNA, the CDR3 is TGTGCCAGCAGCCCGGACAGAAGCTTCTATGGCTACACCTTC.

The V gene is TRBV11-2, the J gene TRBJ1-3; weak D call: TRBD1 (5 bases). CDR1 and CDR2 (germline): SGHAT, FQNNGV. This CDR3 is 18 amino acids long. V gave up 5 bases and J gave up 1 base, with 21 bases separating them. CDR3 nucleotides: TGTGCCAGCAGCCAACGGTCAGGGCTCACTTTATCTGGAAACACCATATATTTT. Protein product: CASSQRSGLTLSGNTIYF.

The chain has TRBV7-6 and TRBJ2-1; TRBD2 aligns across 14 bases. With 5 bases clipped from V and 9 bases from J, the junction kept 6 bases outside the gene matches. The CDR3 consists of 15 residues. The germline CDR1 and CDR2 sequences are SGHVS and FNYEAQ. The CDR3 loop is CASSMTSGGGAEQFF. The CDR3 bases are TGTGCCAGCAGCATGACTAGCGGGGGGGGTGCTGAGCAGTTCTTC.

V gene TRBV14 combines with J gene TRBJ2-5; 10 nucleotides align to TRBD2. Germline V gene sequence: CDR1 SGHDN, CDR2 FVKESK. The J segment lost 4 bases and the V segment lost 4 bases, leaving 3 bases of the junction unmatched. The CDR3 contains 14 residues. CDR3 bases: TGTGCCAGCAGCCGGACTAGCGGATTAGAGACCCAGTACTTC. Protein product: CASSRTSGLETQYF.

CDR3 region: CASSLRRGFYNEQFF. CDR3 nucleotide sequence: TGTGCCAGCAGCTTAAGGCGGGGGTTCTACAATGAGCAGTTCTTC. This chain links TRBV7-3 with TRBJ2-1, with 7 bases that match TRBD2. This CDR3 has 15 amino acids. Germline V gene data show CDR1 as SGHTA and CDR2 as FQGTGA. The J segment lost 3 bases and the V segment lost 1 base, leaving 3 bases of the junction unmatched.

In DNA form, the CDR3 reads TGTGCCAGCAGCGCACTAGGGGGCGGTTCTGAAGCTTTCTTT. Translating gives CASSALGGGSEAFF. The rearrangement joins TRBV9 to TRBJ1-1, with 7 bases matching TRBD1. The V gene end was trimmed by 3 bases and the J gene end by 6 bases; junction bases not matched to a gene: 8. Germline V lookup: CDR1 SGDLS, CDR2 YYNGEE. This CDR3 has 14 amino acids.

J is TRBJ1-3 and V is TRBV18; D gene uncertain. The germline V gene has CDR1 KGHSH and CDR2 LQKENI. The length of the CDR3 is 17 residues. The ends were cut back, 6 bases at V and 0 bases at J, with 18 bases in the middle. The CDR3 DNA follows: TGTGCCAGCTCCCCTGACGCCGGACTTAGCTCTGGAAACACCATATATTTT. Protein product: CASSPDAGLSSGNTIYF.

The V and J genes are TRBV2 and TRBJ1-2; the D is unclear. CDR1 is SNHLY and CDR2 is FYNNEI in the germline V gene. V dropped 2 bases and J dropped 1 base, with 5 bases sitting between them. There are 13 residues in the CDR3. CDR3 residues: CASSEILNYGYTF. In nucleotides, the CDR3 is TGTGCCAGCAGTGAAATCCTTAACTATGGCTACACCTTC. The entire variable domain, with the rest obtained from reference TRBV2 and TRBJ1-2, is as follows: EPEVTQTPSHQVTQMGQEVILRCVPISNHLYFYWYRQILGQKVEFLVSFYNNEISEKSEIFDDQFSVERPDGSNFTLKIRSTKLEDSAMYFCASSEILNYGYTFGSGTRLTVV.

V is TRBV4-3 and J is TRBJ2-3, with D tentatively TRBD2 (7 bases). CDR1 is LGHNA and CDR2 is YSLEER in the germline V gene. The V gene lost 4 bases and the J gene lost 12 bases, with 14 bases spanning the gap. The CDR3 extends over 12 amino acids. The CDR3 DNA follows: TGCGCCAGCAGCCGGAGGGGGGGGCCCCAGTATTTT. Its translation: CASSRRGGPQYF.

The table lists this clone with a few counts. V is TRBV19 and J is TRBJ1-2; D gene unclear. Per the germline V gene, CDR1 is LNHDA and CDR2 is SQIVND (reference sequence). V dropped 5 bases and J dropped 8 bases, with 21 bases sitting between them. The CDR3 loop spans 15 amino acids. The chain's CDR3 is CASSFSSTQRRGYTF. The CDR3 bases are TGTGCCAGTAGTTTCTCCTCGACACAAAGACGAGGCTACACCTTC.

The chain combines TRBV7-9 with TRBJ2-7, with no clear D. There are 13 residues in the CDR3. V lost 3 bases and J lost 2, with 8 bases in between. The germline gives CDR1 SEHNR, CDR2 FQNEAQ (reference sequence). The CDR3 nucleotides are TGTGCCAGCAGCTTTTCACAGACCTACGAGCAGTACTTC. Residues: CASSFSQTYEQYF.

The chain recombines TRBV6-1 with TRBJ1-2; the D gene is possibly TRBD1 (6 bases). With 2 bases removed from V and 5 bases from J, the gap between germline ends came to 15 bases. Germline values: CDR1 MNHNS, CDR2 SASEGT. The length of the CDR3 is 15 residues. The CDR3 is CASSELWRTDYGYTF. The CDR3 nucleotides are TGTGCCAGCAGTGAACTTTGGAGGACAGATTATGGCTACACCTTC.

The chain is built from TRBV9 and TRBJ1-3, with D perhaps TRBD1 (6 bases). V was clipped by 0 bases and J by 1 base, with 11 bases between them. Germline V gene lookup returns CDR1 SGDLS and CDR2 YYNGEE. The CDR3 covers 16 residues. This CDR3 reads CASSVDPQGSGNTIYF. CDR3 bases: TGTGCCAGCAGCGTAGATCCACAGGGATCTGGAAACACCATATATTTT.

The chain recombines TRBV10-3 with TRBJ1-6, with 8 positions matching TRBD1. The V gene's germline CDR1 is ENHRY and CDR2 SYGVKD. The CDR3 runs 16 residues. V dropped 6 bases and J dropped 1; count of bases not matched to a gene: 5. CDR3 amino acids: CAIRGGQVSYNSPLHF. CDR3 bases: TGTGCCATCAGGGGGGGACAGGTTTCCTATAATTCACCCCTCCACTTT.

This chain joins TRBV5-5 and TRBJ2-1; D gene ambiguous. CDR3 length: 15 residues. The V end was cut by 0 bases, the J end by 0 bases, with 7 bases between. Germline CDR1 and CDR2: SGHKS and YYEKEE (reference sequence). Written as DNA, the CDR3 is TGTGCCAGCAGCTTGGCAGCGCTCTCCTACAATGAGCAGTTCTTC. Translation gives CASSLAALSYNEQFF.

This clone has a single count. V gene TRBV9 combines with J gene TRBJ1-2; 7 positions agree with TRBD1. The CDR3 contains 15 residues. V shed 1 base, J shed 3 bases, and the junction held 6 bases outside the gene matches. Germline assignment: CDR1 SGDLS and CDR2 YYNGEE. CDR3 amino acids: CASSVSQGDHYGYTF. The DNA for the CDR3 is TGTGCCAGCAGCGTAAGTCAGGGGGACCACTATGGCTACACCTTC.

The rearrangement uses TRBV7-6 and TRBJ2-5, with D possibly TRBD2 on 7 matching bases. The CDR3 contains 15 residues. The germline V gene has CDR1 SGHVS and CDR2 FNYEAQ. Trimming removed 5 bases at V and 1 base at J, with 14 bases between. The CDR3 DNA reads TGTGCCAGCAGCCGGCAGGGAGGGGGCCAAGAGACCCAGTACTTC. Translation: CASSRQGGGQETQYF.

The CDR3 bases are TGTGCCAGCAAGACAGGGGGCTATGGCTACACCTTC. This gives the protein CASKTGGYGYTF. The V call is TRBV6-5, the J call TRBJ1-2; TRBD1 agrees at 9 bases. Germline CDR1 MNHEY, CDR2 SVGAGI. This CDR3 region has 12 residues. V dropped 7 bases and J dropped 4; count of bases not matched to a gene: 1.

The chain has TRBV7-9 and TRBJ2-3, with 7 bases that match TRBD2. The CDR3 sequence is 19 residues long. The ends lost 5 bases at V and 2 bases at J; junction bases unmatched: 19. CDR1 and CDR2 (germline): SEHNR, FQNEAQ (reference sequence). CDR3 in amino acids: CASSDGFRRRGRATDTQYF. CDR3 nucleotides: TGTGCCAGCAGCGATGGTTTCAGACGGCGGGGGAGAGCCACAGATACGCAGTATTTT. Together with reference TRBV7-9 and TRBJ2-3, the CDR3 gives the full variable domain: DTGVSQNPRHKITKRGQNVTFRCDPISEHNRLYWYRQTLGQGPEFLTYFQNEAQLEKSRLLSDRFSAERPKGSFSTLEIQRTEQGDSAMYLCASSDGFRRRGRATDTQYFGPGTRLTVL.

In the case of this clone: The identical CDR3 is also encoded by other nucleotide sequences in the sample. The chain recombines TRBV9 with TRBJ2-5, with TRBD2 matching 8 bases. Germline CDR1 reads SGDLS; CDR2 reads YYNGEE. V gave up 0 bases and J gave up 1 base; unmatched junction bases: 5. The CDR3 has 16 residues. The CDR3 DNA sequence: TGTGCCAGCAGCGTAGGTACTAGCGGAGGCCAAGAGACCCAGTACTTC. Protein sequence: CASSVGTSGGQETQYF.

The V and J genes are TRBV7-9 and TRBJ2-7; perhaps TRBD1 as D (5 bases). From germline, CDR1 is SEHNR and CDR2 FQNEAQ (reference sequence). V dropped 1 base and J dropped 6 bases, with 10 bases sitting between them. This CDR3 contains 13 residues. CDR3 in amino acids: CASSLGTKGEQYF. In DNA, the CDR3 is TGTGCCAGCAGCTTAGGGACAAAAGGCGAGCAGTACTTC.

The rearrangement links TRBV5-4 to TRBJ1-1, with a weak D call TRBD1 (6 bases). The CDR3 covers 15 residues. Trimming removed 3 bases at V and 4 bases at J, with 16 bases between. Germline CDR1 reads SGHNT; CDR2 reads YYREEE (reference sequence). CDR3 sequence: CASSWTGGQGTEAFF. The DNA for the CDR3 is TGTGCCAGCAGCTGGACGGGGGGCCAGGGCACTGAAGCTTTCTTT.

The J gene is TRBJ1-2, the V gene TRBV10-3, with a possible D match to TRBD1 (6 bases). Looked up from germline, CDR1 is ENHRY and CDR2 is SYGVKD. The length of the CDR3 is 13 residues. V was cut by 2 bases and J by 8 bases, with 12 bases left in between. CDR3 loop: CAISELTGLGYTF. CDR3 DNA: TGTGCCATCAGTGAGCTAACAGGGTTAGGCTACACCTTC.

CDR3 protein: CASQVAGGTTYEQYF. CDR3 DNA: TGTGCCAGCCAGGTAGCGGGGGGGACCACCTACGAGCAGTACTTC. The rearrangement links TRBV19 to TRBJ2-7; 11 bases fit TRBD2. The J segment lost 2 bases and the V segment lost 9 bases, leaving 9 bases of the junction unmatched. Germline CDR1 and CDR2: LNHDA and SQIVND (reference sequence). There are 15 residues in the CDR3.

V and J are TRBV11-2 and TRBJ2-5; TRBD2 aligns across 10 bases. Germline V gene lookup returns CDR1 SGHAT and CDR2 FQNNGV. The CDR3 totals 18 residues. Losses at the gene ends were 1 base for V and 5 bases for J; bases not matched to a gene: 13. DNA for the CDR3: TGTGCCAGCAGCTTAGGATCTAGGGCTAGCGGGGGTGATGAGACCCAGTACTTC. This sequence encodes CASSLGSRASGGDETQYF.

CDR3 protein: CASSPGQGWDTEAFF. CDR3 sequence (DNA): TGCGCCAGCAGCCCGGGACAGGGGTGGGACACTGAAGCTTTCTTT. The V call is TRBV4-1, the J call TRBJ1-1; 10 nucleotides line up with TRBD1. V shed 4 bases and J 3 bases; nucleotides not matched to a gene: 5. Germline CDR1 and CDR2: MGHRA and YSYEKL. This CDR3 comprises 15 residues.

This clone was detected only a few times. CDR3: CASNRVNTEAFF. The CDR3 DNA follows: TGTGCCAGCAACAGGGTGAACACTGAAGCTTTCTTT. The chain uses TRBV6-1 and TRBJ1-1; D might be TRBD1 (6 bases). CDR3 length: 12 residues. Trimming removed 7 bases from V and 0 bases from J, with 6 bases in between. Germline CDR1 MNHNS, CDR2 SASEGT.